The rows below give T cell receptor beta chains drawn from one sample of a study of blood T cell repertoires in COVID-19. The table came from immunoSEQ multiplex PCR; TCRdb's copy has only in-frame clones and leaves some out. The sample gives hundreds of thousands of clones, approximately 85% of which show up once; about 9.3% is in the top ten. Source material: PBMCs or T cells enriched from blood (not recorded which). The source of these receptors is a woman in her 50s with acute COVID-19. CDR3s include the opening cysteine and the closing phenylalanine or tryptophan. D genes are given only for firm matches. Part of the rows lack a size; the others show once, few, many or a class for expanded clones.

V gene	D gene	clone size	J gene	CDR3 protein	CDR3 DNA
TRBV29-1	.	.	TRBJ1-1	CSAKNTEAFF	TGCAGCGCCAAGAACACTGAAGCTTTCTTT
TRBV7-6	TRBD1	.	TRBJ1-2	CASTPYGQDGYTF	TGTGCCAGCACCCCATACGGACAGGATGGCTACACCTTC
TRBV20-1	.	.	TRBJ1-2	CSASQTDYGYTF	TGCAGTGCTAGTCAGACAGACTATGGCTACACCTTC
TRBV4-2	TRBD1	.	TRBJ1-2	CASSQEIRGSNYGYTF	TGTGCCAGCAGCCAAGAAATCAGGGGGTCCAACTATGGCTACACCTTC
TRBV5-4	.	.	TRBJ1-4	CASSPAQGATNEKLFF	TGTGCCAGCAGCCCGGCTCAAGGGGCAACTAATGAAAAACTGTTTTTT
TRBV6-5	TRBD1	.	TRBJ2-7	CASSPQGLEQYF	TGTGCCAGCAGCCCACAGGGGCTAGAGCAGTACTTC
TRBV5-6	.	.	TRBJ1-1	CASSFLSTEAFF	TGTGCCAGCAGCTTTCTAAGCACTGAAGCTTTCTTT
TRBV14	.	.	TRBJ2-1	CASSQYREEDFIWSNEQFF	TGTGCCAGCAGCCAGTATAGGGAGGAAGACTTTATCTGGAGCAATGAGCAGTTCTTC
TRBV3-1/TRBV3-2	.	.	TRBJ1-2	CASSQGNEVEGYTF	TGTGCCAGCAGCCAAGGAAACGAGGTGGAGGGCTACACCTTC
TRBV5-4	.	.	TRBJ1-1	CASSIPGQNTEAFF	TGTGCCAGCAGCATACCGGGACAGAACACTGAAGCTTTCTTT
TRBV18	TRBD1	few	TRBJ1-5	CASSPGTGPSNQPQHF	TGTGCCAGCTCACCTGGGACAGGTCCTAGCAATCAGCCCCAGCATTTT
TRBV9	TRBD2	.	TRBJ2-7	CASSVGGTSGDYEQYF	TGTGCCAGCAGCGTAGGAGGGACTAGCGGGGACTACGAGCAGTACTTC
TRBV6-5	.	.	TRBJ1-1	CASSYSINDRGEAFF	TGTGCCAGCAGTTACTCGATTAATGATAGGGGGGAAGCTTTCTTT
TRBV30	.	.	TRBJ2-5	CAWSVDRTVETQYF	TGTGCCTGGAGCGTAGACAGGACGGTGGAGACCCAGTACTTC
TRBV3-1/TRBV3-2	TRBD1	.	TRBJ1-3	CASSHRGPGSGNTIYF	TGTGCCAGCAGTCACAGGGGGCCCGGCTCTGGAAACACCATATATTTT
TRBV7-6	.	.	TRBJ2-5	CASSLAAVRQETQYF	TGTGCCAGCAGCTTAGCCGCCGTTCGGCAAGAGACCCAGTACTTC
TRBV6-6	.	.	TRBJ2-3	CASSSLSSTDTQYF	TGTGCCAGCAGTTCTCTCTCTAGCACAGATACGCAGTATTTT
TRBV11-2	TRBD1	.	TRBJ2-5	CASSLSGGETQYF	TGTGCCAGCAGCTTATCAGGGGGAGAGACCCAGTACTTC
TRBV19	.	few	TRBJ1-1	CASSRSNMNTEAFF	TGTGCCAGTAGTAGGAGCAACATGAACACTGAAGCTTTCTTT
TRBV30	.	.	TRBJ2-2	CAWSVRGGNTGELFF	TGTGCCTGGAGTGTGAGGGGGGGGAACACCGGGGAGCTGTTTTTT
TRBV30	.	.	TRBJ2-2	CAWSVLGGTGELFF	TGTGCCTGGAGTGTATTGGGGGGAACCGGGGAGCTGTTTTTT
TRBV5-1	.	.	TRBJ2-5	CASSAQGIRETQYF	TGCGCCAGCAGCGCCCAGGGGATAAGAGAGACCCAGTACTTC
TRBV6-5	TRBD1	.	TRBJ1-2	CASSFTDRGYGYTF	TGTGCCAGCAGTTTTACGGACAGGGGCTATGGCTACACCTTC
TRBV7-2	TRBD2	.	TRBJ2-7	CASSFSGGAWEQYF	TGTGCCAGCAGCTTTAGCGGGGGGGCTTGGGAGCAGTACTTC
TRBV29-1	TRBD1	many	TRBJ2-2	CSAKGQGSGELFF	TGCAGCGCAAAGGGACAGGGGTCCGGGGAGCTGTTTTTT
TRBV29-1	TRBD1	few	TRBJ2-5	CSVPTRQGPPKKETQYF	TGCAGCGTCCCAACTCGACAGGGGCCGCCGAAGAAAGAGACCCAGTACTTC
TRBV4-2	TRBD2	.	TRBJ2-2	CASSPLTGGPTGELFF	TGTGCCAGCAGCCCCCTTACGGGGGGGCCAACCGGGGAGCTGTTTTTT
TRBV29-1	.	.	TRBJ1-4	CSVGSHNEKLFF	TGCAGCGTTGGGAGCCATAATGAAAAACTGTTTTTT
TRBV6-1	.	.	TRBJ1-2	CASSEESYGYTF	TGTGCCAGCAGTGAAGAGAGCTATGGCTACACCTTC
TRBV3-1/TRBV3-2	TRBD1	.	TRBJ1-4	CASSLWTGRSTNEKLFF	TGTGCCAGCAGCCTATGGACAGGACGGTCAACTAATGAAAAACTGTTTTTT
TRBV3-1/TRBV3-2	.	once	TRBJ2-3	CASSQHKRPRSTDTQYF	TGTGCCAGCAGCCAACATAAGCGGCCTCGCAGCACAGATACGCAGTATTTT
TRBV27	.	.	TRBJ2-7	CASSLSPGSYEQYF	TGTGCCAGCAGTTTATCGCCAGGGTCCTACGAGCAGTACTTC
TRBV6-2/TRBV6-3	.	.	TRBJ2-4	CASSSPLAGAHQPFKNIQYF	TGTGCCAGCAGTTCACCTTTGGCGGGGGCCCACCAACCTTTCAAAAACATTCAGTACTTC
TRBV19	TRBD2	.	TRBJ2-5	CASSIWASGGARETQYF	TGTGCCAGTAGTATTTGGGCTAGCGGGGGGGCCCGAGAGACCCAGTACTTC
TRBV19	TRBD1	once	TRBJ1-1	CASSIDRDTEAFF	TGTGCCAGTAGCATAGACAGGGACACTGAAGCTTTCTTT
TRBV6-5	.	.	TRBJ1-2	CASLSGQRDGYTF	TGTGCCAGCCTCAGCGGGCAGAGAGATGGCTACACCTTC
TRBV18	.	.	TRBJ1-1	CASSPTEGAEAFF	TGTGCCAGCTCACCAACTGAGGGCGCTGAAGCTTTCTTT
TRBV6-4	.	few	TRBJ2-1	CASSDRTHNEQFF	TGTGCCAGCAGTGACCGGACACACAATGAGCAGTTCTTC
TRBV30	TRBD2	.	TRBJ2-3	CAWSVGRGVTDTQYF	TGTGCCTGGAGTGTTGGCCGGGGGGTCACAGATACGCAGTATTTT
TRBV7-2	.	.	TRBJ1-6	CASSLQGIGSPLHF	TGTGCCAGCAGCTTACAGGGGATTGGTTCACCCCTCCACTTT
TRBV10-3	TRBD1	.	TRBJ2-7	CAISELGQTNEQYF	TGTGCCATCAGTGAGTTGGGACAGACTAACGAGCAGTACTTC
TRBV29-1	TRBD1	.	TRBJ2-7	CSVAGQGPYEQYF	TGCAGCGTTGCAGGACAGGGACCCTACGAGCAGTACTTC
TRBV15	.	.	TRBJ1-1	CATSAGRGRTEAFF	TGTGCCACCAGCGCCGGACGGGGAAGGACTGAAGCTTTCTTT
TRBV7-6	TRBD1	.	TRBJ1-3	CASSQRQGLQGNTIYF	TGTGCCAGCAGCCAGAGACAGGGGCTTCAGGGAAACACCATATATTTT
TRBV28	TRBD1	.	TRBJ1-4	CASSMLTGGGGEKLFF	TGTGCCAGCAGTATGTTGACAGGGGGGGGCGGAGAAAAACTGTTTTTT
TRBV9	TRBD1	few	TRBJ1-2	CASSAPSPGGGNNYGYTF	TGTGCCAGCAGCGCTCCCAGCCCAGGGGGTGGGAATAACTATGGCTACACCTTC
TRBV7-9	.	few	TRBJ2-7	CASSGRKSYEQYF	TGTGCCAGCAGCGGGAGGAAGTCGTACGAGCAGTACTTC
TRBV3-1/TRBV3-2	TRBD1	once	TRBJ1-1	CASSQRTGANTEAFF	TGTGCCAGCAGCCAGAGGACAGGGGCGAACACTGAAGCTTTCTTT
TRBV9	TRBD1	.	TRBJ2-2	CASSVAPDRVTGELFF	TGTGCCAGCAGCGTAGCACCGGACAGGGTGACCGGGGAGCTGTTTTTT
TRBV7-2	TRBD1	.	TRBJ1-5	CASSTGTGLNQPQHF	TGTGCCAGCAGCACCGGGACAGGGCTCAATCAGCCCCAGCATTTT
TRBV9	.	.	TRBJ1-2	CASSVAFRGAYGYTF	TGTGCCAGCAGCGTCGCTTTCAGGGGAGCCTATGGCTACACCTTC
TRBV5-1	TRBD1	.	TRBJ2-3	CASSLAGTGNTQYF	TGCGCCAGCAGCTTGGCCGGGACAGGGAATACGCAGTATTTT
TRBV6-5	.	.	TRBJ1-2	CASSYSGTSSNYGYTF	TGTGCCAGCAGTTACTCGGGCACCTCAAGCAACTATGGCTACACCTTC
TRBV7-2	.	.	TRBJ2-1	CASSLAGLHPNEQFF	TGTGCCAGCAGCTTAGCTGGACTCCACCCCAATGAGCAGTTCTTC
TRBV6-8	.	.	TRBJ1-5	CASSYSSGSASNQPQHF	TGTGCCAGCAGTTACTCTAGCGGCTCCGCCAGCAATCAGCCCCAGCATTTT
TRBV9	TRBD1	.	TRBJ1-6	CASSADRGVRSPLHF	TGTGCCAGCAGCGCCGACAGGGGAGTGAGATCACCCCTCCACTTT
TRBV5-8	.	once	TRBJ2-7	CASSRNRASDEQYF	TGTGCCAGCAGCAGAAACAGGGCCTCCGACGAGCAGTACTTC
TRBV7-3	.	.	TRBJ1-2	CASSPRSGEPYRGYTF	TGTGCCAGCAGCCCACGAAGCGGGGAACCGTATCGCGGCTACACCTTC
TRBV9	TRBD1	.	TRBJ1-1	CASSGTGEGNTEAFF	TGTGCCAGCAGCGGGACAGGGGAGGGGAACACTGAAGCTTTCTTT
TRBV12-5	TRBD1	.	TRBJ2-3	CASGLGPQGVSTDTQYF	TGTGCTAGTGGTTTGGGACCCCAGGGGGTGAGCACAGATACGCAGTATTTT